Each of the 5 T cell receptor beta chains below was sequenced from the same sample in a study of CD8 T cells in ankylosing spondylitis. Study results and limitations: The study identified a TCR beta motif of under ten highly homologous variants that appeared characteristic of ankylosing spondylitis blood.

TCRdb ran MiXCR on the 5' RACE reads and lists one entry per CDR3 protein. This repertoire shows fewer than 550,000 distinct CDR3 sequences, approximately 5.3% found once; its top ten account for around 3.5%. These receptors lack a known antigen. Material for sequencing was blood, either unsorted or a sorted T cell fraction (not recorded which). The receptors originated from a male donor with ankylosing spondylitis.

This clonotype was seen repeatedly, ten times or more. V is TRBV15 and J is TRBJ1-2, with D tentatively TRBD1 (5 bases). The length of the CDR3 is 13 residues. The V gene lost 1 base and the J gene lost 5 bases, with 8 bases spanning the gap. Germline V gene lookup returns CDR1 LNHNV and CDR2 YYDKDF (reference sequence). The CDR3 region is CATSRAPGYGYTF. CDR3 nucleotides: TGTGCCACCAGCAGAGCGCCAGGGTATGGCTACACCTTC.

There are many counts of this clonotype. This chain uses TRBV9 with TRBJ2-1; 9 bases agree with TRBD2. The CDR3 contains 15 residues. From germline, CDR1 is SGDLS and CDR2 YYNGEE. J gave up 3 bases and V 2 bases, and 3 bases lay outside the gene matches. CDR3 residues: CASSVSGRGYNEQFF. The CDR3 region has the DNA TGTGCCAGCAGCGTTAGCGGGAGAGGCTACAATGAGCAGTTCTTC.

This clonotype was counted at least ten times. CDR3 coding DNA: TGTGCCAGCTCACCACAAAGGTCACCCCTCCACTTT. This sequence encodes CASSPQRSPLHF. The rearrangement joins TRBV18 to TRBJ1-6; D remains unclear. Per germline, CDR1 KGHSH and CDR2 LQKENI. The ends were cut back, 1 base at V and 10 bases at J, with 5 bases in the middle. This CDR3 region has 12 residues.

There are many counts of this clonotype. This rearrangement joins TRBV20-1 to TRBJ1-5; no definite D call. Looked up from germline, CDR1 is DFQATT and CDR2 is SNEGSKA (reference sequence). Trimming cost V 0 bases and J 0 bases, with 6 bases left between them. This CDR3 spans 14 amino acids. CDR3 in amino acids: CSARDRPSNQPQHF. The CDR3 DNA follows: TGCAGTGCTAGAGATAGGCCTAGCAATCAGCCCCAGCATTTT.

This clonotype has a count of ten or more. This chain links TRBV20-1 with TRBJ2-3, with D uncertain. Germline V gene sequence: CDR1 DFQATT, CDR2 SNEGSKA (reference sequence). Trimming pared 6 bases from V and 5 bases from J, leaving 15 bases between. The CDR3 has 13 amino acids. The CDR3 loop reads CSAPPTGEDTQYF. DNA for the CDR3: TGCAGTGCCCCTCCCACCGGAGAAGATACGCAGTATTTT.